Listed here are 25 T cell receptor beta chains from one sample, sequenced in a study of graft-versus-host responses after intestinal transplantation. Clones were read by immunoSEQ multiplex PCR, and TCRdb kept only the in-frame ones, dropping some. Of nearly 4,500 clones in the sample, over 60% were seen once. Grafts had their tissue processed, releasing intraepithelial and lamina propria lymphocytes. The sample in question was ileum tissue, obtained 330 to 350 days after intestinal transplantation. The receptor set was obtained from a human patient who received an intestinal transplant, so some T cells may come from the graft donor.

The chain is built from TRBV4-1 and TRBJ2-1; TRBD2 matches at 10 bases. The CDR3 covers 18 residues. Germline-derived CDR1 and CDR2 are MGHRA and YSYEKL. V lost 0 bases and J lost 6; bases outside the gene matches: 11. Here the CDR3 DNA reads TGCGCCAGCAGCCAAGAGGGGGTTTCTAGCGGGAGCGGCAATGAGCAGTTCTTC. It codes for CASSQEGVSSGSGNEQFF.

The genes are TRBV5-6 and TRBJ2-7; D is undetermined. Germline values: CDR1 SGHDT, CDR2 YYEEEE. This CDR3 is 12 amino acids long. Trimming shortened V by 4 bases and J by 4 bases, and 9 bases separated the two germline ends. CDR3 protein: CASSQDRYEQYF. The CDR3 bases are TGTGCCAGCAGCCAGGATCGGTACGAGCAGTACTTC. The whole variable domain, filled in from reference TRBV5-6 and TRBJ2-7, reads DAGVTQSPTHLIKTRGQQVTLRCSPKSGHDTVSWYQQALGQGPQFIFQYYEEEERQRGNFPDRFSGHQFPNYSSELNVNALLLGDSALYLCASSQDRYEQYFGPGTRLTVT.

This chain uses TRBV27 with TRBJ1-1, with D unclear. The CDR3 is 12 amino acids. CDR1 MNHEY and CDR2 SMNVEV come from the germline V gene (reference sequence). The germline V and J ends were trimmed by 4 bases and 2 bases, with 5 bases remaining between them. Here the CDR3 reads CASSSRNTEAFF. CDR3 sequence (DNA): TGTGCCAGCAGTTCGCGAAACACTGAAGCTTTCTTT.

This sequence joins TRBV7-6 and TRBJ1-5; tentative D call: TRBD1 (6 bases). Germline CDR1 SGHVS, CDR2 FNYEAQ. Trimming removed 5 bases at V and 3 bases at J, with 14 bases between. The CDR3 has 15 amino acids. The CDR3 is CASSIRAGDNQPQHF. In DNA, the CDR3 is TGTGCCAGCAGCATCAGGGCAGGGGACAATCAGCCCCAGCATTTT.

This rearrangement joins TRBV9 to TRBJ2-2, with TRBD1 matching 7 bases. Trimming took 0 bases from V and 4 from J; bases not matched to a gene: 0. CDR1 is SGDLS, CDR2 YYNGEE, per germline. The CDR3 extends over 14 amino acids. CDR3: CASSVGDSTGELFF. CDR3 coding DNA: TGTGCCAGCAGCGTAGGGGACAGCACCGGGGAGCTGTTTTTT.

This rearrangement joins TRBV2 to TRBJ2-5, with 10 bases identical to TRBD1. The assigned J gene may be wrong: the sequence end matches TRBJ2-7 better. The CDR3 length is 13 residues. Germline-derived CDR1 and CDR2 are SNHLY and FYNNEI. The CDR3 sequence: CASGGQGGYEQYF. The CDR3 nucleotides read TGTGCCAGCGGAGGACAGGGGGGATACGAGCAGTACTTC.

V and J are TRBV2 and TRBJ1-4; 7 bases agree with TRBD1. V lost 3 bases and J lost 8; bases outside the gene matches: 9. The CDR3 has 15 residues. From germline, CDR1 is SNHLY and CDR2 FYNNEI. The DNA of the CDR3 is TGTGCCAGCAGTGAGGGGACAGTCTTTCCCGAAAAACTGTTTTTT. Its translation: CASSEGTVFPEKLFF. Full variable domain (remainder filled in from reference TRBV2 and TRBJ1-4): EPEVTQTPSHQVTQMGQEVILRCVPISNHLYFYWYRQILGQKVEFLVSFYNNEISEKSEIFDDQFSVERPDGSNFTLKIRSTKLEDSAMYFCASSEGTVFPEKLFFGSGTQLSVL.

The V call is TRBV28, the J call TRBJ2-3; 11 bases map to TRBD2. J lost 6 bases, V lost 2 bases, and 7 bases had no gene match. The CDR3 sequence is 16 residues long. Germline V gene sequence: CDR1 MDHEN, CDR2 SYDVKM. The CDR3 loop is CASSLDLAGGSDTQYF. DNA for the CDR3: TGTGCCAGCAGTTTAGACTTAGCGGGGGGGTCGGATACGCAGTATTTT.

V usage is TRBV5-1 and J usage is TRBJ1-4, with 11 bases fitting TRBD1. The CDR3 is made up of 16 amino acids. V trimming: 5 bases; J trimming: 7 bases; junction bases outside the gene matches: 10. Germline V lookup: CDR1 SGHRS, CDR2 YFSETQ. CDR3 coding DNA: TGCGCCAGCAGTTCTGCCACCGGGACAGGGGGTGAAAAACTGTTTTTT. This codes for CASSSATGTGGEKLFF.

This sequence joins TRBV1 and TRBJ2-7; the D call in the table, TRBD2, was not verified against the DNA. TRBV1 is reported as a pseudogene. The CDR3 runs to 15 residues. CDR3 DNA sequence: TGCACCAGCAGCCAAGACGCCCGGGGTATTCACGAGCAGTACTTC. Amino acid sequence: CTSSQDARGIHEQYF.

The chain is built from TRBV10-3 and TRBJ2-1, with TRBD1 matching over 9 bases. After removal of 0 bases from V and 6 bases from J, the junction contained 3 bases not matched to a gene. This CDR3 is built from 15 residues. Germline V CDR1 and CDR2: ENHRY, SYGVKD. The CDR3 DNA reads TGTGCCATCAGTGAGTCCAGACAGGGGGGCAATGAGCAGTTCTTC. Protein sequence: CAISESRQGGNEQFF.

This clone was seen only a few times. In nucleotides, the CDR3 is TGTGCCAGCAGGACAGGGTGGGGGAACACTGAAGCTTTCTTT. Its protein is CASRTGWGNTEAFF. V and J are TRBV6-1 and TRBJ1-1; 7 bases are a match to TRBD1. CDR3 length equals 14 residues. Per the germline V gene, CDR1 is MNHNS and CDR2 is SASEGT. V trimming: 6 bases; J trimming: 1 base; junction bases outside the gene matches: 5.

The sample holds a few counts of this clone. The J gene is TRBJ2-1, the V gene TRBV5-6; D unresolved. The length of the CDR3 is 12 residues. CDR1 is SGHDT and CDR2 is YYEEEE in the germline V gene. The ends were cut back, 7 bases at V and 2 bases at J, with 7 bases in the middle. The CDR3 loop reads CASQEPYNEQFF. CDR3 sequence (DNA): TGTGCCAGCCAAGAGCCCTACAATGAGCAGTTCTTC.

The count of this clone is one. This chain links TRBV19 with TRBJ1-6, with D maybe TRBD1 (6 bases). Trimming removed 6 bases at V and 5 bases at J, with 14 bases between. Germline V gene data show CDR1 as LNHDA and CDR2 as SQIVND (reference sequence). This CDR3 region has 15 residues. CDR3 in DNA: TGTGCCAGTAGGAAGGGACACCGAGATAATTCACCCCTCCACTTT. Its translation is CASRKGHRDNSPLHF.

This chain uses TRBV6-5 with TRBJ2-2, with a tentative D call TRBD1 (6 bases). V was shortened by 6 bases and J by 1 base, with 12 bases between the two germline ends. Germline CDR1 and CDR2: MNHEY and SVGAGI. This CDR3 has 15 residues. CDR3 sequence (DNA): TGTGCCAGCAGCTCCGTAGGGGGGAACACCGGGGAGCTGTTTTTT. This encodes CASSSVGGNTGELFF.

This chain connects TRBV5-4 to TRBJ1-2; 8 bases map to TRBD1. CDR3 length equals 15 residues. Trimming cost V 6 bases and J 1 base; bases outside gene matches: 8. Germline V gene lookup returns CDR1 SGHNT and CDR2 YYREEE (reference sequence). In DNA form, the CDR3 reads TGTGCCAGCACCCTGGCAGGGGGCTATAACTATGGCTACACCTTC. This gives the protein CASTLAGGYNYGYTF.

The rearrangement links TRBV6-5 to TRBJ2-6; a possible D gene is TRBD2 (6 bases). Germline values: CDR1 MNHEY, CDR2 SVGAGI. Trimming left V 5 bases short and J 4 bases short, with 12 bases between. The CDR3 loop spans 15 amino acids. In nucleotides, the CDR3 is TGTGCCAGCAGTGTAACGGGAGCCGGGGCCAACGTCCTGACTTTC. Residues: CASSVTGAGANVLTF.

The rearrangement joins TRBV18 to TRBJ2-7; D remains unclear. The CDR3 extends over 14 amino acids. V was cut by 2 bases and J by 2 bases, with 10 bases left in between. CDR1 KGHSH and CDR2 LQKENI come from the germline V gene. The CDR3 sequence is CASSPAALAYEQYF. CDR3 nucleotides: TGTGCCAGCTCACCAGCGGCGTTAGCCTACGAGCAGTACTTC.

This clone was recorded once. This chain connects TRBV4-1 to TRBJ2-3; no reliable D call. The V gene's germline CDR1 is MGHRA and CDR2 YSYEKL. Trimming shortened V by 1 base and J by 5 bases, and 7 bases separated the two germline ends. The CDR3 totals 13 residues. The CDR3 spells CASSQVPRDTQYF. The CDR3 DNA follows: TGCGCCAGCAGCCAAGTTCCGCGAGATACGCAGTATTTT.

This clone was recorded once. Here the CDR3 reads CASCGGYNEQFF. CDR3 nucleotides: TGTGCCAGCTGCGGGGGCTACAATGAGCAGTTCTTC. The chain combines TRBV6-6 with TRBJ2-1; 7 nucleotides align to TRBD2. The CDR3 totals 12 residues. Germline V gene data show CDR1 as MNHNY and CDR2 as SVGAGI (reference sequence). Unmatched junction bases numbered 1, after V lost 8 bases and J lost 3 bases.

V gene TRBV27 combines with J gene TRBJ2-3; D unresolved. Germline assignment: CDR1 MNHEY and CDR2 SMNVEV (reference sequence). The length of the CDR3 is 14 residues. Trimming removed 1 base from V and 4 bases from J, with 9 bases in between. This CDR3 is CASSLYQVPDTQYF. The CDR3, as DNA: TGTGCCAGCAGTTTATACCAGGTACCAGATACGCAGTATTTT.

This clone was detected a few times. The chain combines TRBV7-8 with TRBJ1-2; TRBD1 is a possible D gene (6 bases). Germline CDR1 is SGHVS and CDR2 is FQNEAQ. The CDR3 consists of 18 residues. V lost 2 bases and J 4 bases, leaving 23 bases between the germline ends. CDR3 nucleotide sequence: TGTGCCAGCAGCTTACCCCGGGACACCTCACATGGCAGCTATGGCTACACCTTC. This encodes CASSLPRDTSHGSYGYTF.

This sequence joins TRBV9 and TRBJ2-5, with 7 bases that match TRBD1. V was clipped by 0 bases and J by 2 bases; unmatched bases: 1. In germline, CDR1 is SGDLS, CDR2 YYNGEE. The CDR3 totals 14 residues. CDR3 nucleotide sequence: TGTGCCAGCAGCGTAGACAGGGGTCAAGAGACCCAGTACTTC. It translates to CASSVDRGQETQYF. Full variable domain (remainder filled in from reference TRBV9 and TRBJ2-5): DSGVTQTPKHLITATGQRVTLRCSPRSGDLSVYWYQQSLDQGLQFLIQYYNGEERAKGNILERFSAQQFPDLHSELNLSSLELGDSALYFCASSVDRGQETQYFGPGTRLLVL.

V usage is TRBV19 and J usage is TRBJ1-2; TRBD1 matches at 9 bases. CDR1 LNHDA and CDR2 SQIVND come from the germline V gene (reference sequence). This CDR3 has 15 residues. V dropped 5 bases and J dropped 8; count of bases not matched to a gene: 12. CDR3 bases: TGTGCCAGTAGTGCTCTCCGGGACAGGGAGGGCGGCTACACCTTC. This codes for CASSALRDREGGYTF.

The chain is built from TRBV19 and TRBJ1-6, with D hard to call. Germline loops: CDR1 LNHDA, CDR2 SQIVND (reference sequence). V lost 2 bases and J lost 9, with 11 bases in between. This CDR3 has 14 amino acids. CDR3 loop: CASSITGSGSPLHF. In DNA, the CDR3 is TGTGCCAGTAGTATAACGGGGTCTGGTTCACCCCTCCACTTT.